Detailed here is one T cell receptor beta chain. Its target antigen remains unknown. Nothing much larger sits one base from this clone, and base qualities are not available. Genomic DNA was extracted from sorted cells for sequencing of the TCRbeta CDR3 region. The immunoSEQ Assay was used to sequence the TCRbeta CDR3 regions. In TCRdb, the immuneACCESS table is reduced to in-frame sequences with V and J assigned. These tables do not hold every clone; where another copy was compared, an unresolved V gene accounts for under half, and the others remain unexplained. The sample records more than 85,000 clones, 90% of which are singletons. Roughly 0.3% of the sample belongs to the ten largest clones. The junction carries 18 bases between V and J, which are trimmed by 7 bases and 3 bases respectively. The CDR3 sequence holds 16 residues, the cysteine and phenylalanine included. Of the read, only the CDR3 DNA is kept; its 48 bases are in frame from base 1. CDR1 and CDR2 are read off the germline V gene as SGHVS and FQNEAQ.

The trial excluded patients who had a history of autoimmune disease or who were on systemic immunosuppression. In every dose cohort, peripheral blood was drawn for TCR sequencing at baseline, cycle 4 day 1, and cycle 7 day 1. Samples came from an open-label, multicenter, first-in-human phase I dose-escalation trial of ivuxolimab. Adults with locally advanced or metastatic head and neck squamous cell, hepatocellular, melanoma or renal cell carcinoma were enrolled in the trial. Before TCR sequencing, CD4+ T cells and CD8+ T cells were sorted from peripheral blood as separate populations. The entry originates in a study of OX40 agonist ivuxolimab in advanced cancers. Looking at the study overall: Ivuxolimab, which targeted the costimulatory receptor OX40 (CD134), was an agonistic, fully human IgG2 monoclonal antibody. The paper covers the monotherapy dose-escalation part of the phase I ivuxolimab trial, which included N ≈ 57 patients. Of the roughly 51 dose-escalation patients, hepatocellular carcinoma was present in around 20, melanoma in roughly 15, renal cell carcinoma in 9 and head and neck cancer in 9. A male proportion of around 83% and a mean age of approximately 55 years, ranging from about 20 to 85, were recorded for the dose-escalation cohort. Patients were allowed to have had prior anti-PD-1, anti-PD-L1 or anti-CTLA-4 therapy, and approximately 43% of the dose-escalation patients had previously received checkpoint inhibitors. Intravenous ivuxolimab was administered to patients every 2 weeks at six dose levels: 0.01, 0.1, 0.3, 1.5, 3 and 10 mg/kg. The point of sequencing TCRbeta in the periphery was to test whether ivuxolimab changed TCR sequence diversity and drove clonal T-cell expansion. Partial responses were achieved by three dose-escalation patients, of whom one had hepatocellular carcinoma and two had cutaneous melanoma.

Study-level results and caveats: After ivuxolimab, more expanded clones were found on average in CD8+ T cells than in CD4+ T cells. Clonal expansion of both CD4+ and CD8+ blood T cells was observed from baseline to week 6 at doses 0.1 to 3.0 mg/kg. The antigen specificity of the clonally expanded peripheral T cells was not determined. Low levels of normalized T-cell clonal expansion were also seen in some nonresponding patients. Partial responders in the 0.1-3.0 mg/kg groups had among the lowest normalized peripheral clonal expansion, especially among CD8+ T cells.

The source of this sequence is an adult with an advanced solid tumor such as melanoma, head and neck, liver or kidney cancer. The sequences come from CD4+ or CD8+ T cells sorted from blood, collected in a trial of the OX40 agonist ivuxolimab. The V and J genes are TRBV7-8 and TRBJ2-2; the D gene is perhaps TRBD1 or TRBD2, as each covers 5 bases. The DNA is TGTGCCAGCACCATTGCAGTGGGGCGGGACACCGGGGAGCTGTTTTTT. This translates into CASTIAVGRDTGELFF.